A single sample gave rise to the 13 T cell receptor beta chains below, sequenced in a study of T cells in Graves' hyperthyroidism and ophthalmopathy. Amplified regions were TCR beta CDR3 sequences from RNA transcripts. In the first-round RT-PCR of the TCR CDR3, the HTBI primer set was used. TCRdb reprocessed the multiplex PCR reads with MiXCR, giving one entry per CDR3 protein. The table has some 350,000 distinct CDR3 sequences, about 16% seen once. Sequencing input: blood. The receptor set was obtained from a woman aged 60-75 years with Graves' ophthalmopathy.

This chain uses TRBV7-2 with TRBJ2-3; 9 bases fit TRBD2. This CDR3 comprises 15 residues. Germline CDR1 SGHTA, CDR2 FQGNSA. The J segment lost 3 bases and the V segment lost 0 bases, leaving 1 base of the junction unmatched. The CDR3 DNA follows: TGTGCCAGCAGCTTAGCTAGCGGGAGAACAGATACGCAGTATTTT. Its protein product is CASSLASGRTDTQYF.

In its sample, this clonotype was seen a few times. This rearrangement joins TRBV20-1 to TRBJ2-7; D may match TRBD1 or TRBD2 (5 bases each). The CDR3 runs to 15 residues. V lost 1 base and J lost 2, with 15 bases in between. The germline CDR1 and CDR2 sequences are DFQATT and SNEGSKA (reference sequence). The CDR3 loop is CSARAPGTSPYEQYF. In nucleotides, the CDR3 is TGCAGTGCTAGAGCCCCCGGGACGTCACCCTACGAGCAGTACTTC.

The sample holds many counts of this clonotype. The rearrangement joins TRBV5-1 to TRBJ2-7; 8 nucleotides agree with TRBD2. The germline CDR1 and CDR2 sequences are SGHRS and YFSETQ. Trimming at V came to 4 bases and at J to 7 bases, leaving 13 bases not matched to a gene. This CDR3 region has 15 residues. This chain's CDR3 is CASSLELAESLEQYF. The DNA for the CDR3 is TGCGCCAGCAGCCTGGAACTAGCGGAGTCCCTAGAGCAGTACTTC.

V usage is TRBV2 and J usage is TRBJ2-2; D is ambiguous. V lost 6 bases and J 3 bases, leaving 5 bases between the germline ends. CDR1 and CDR2 (germline): SNHLY, FYNNEI. The CDR3 has 12 amino acids. The CDR3 sequence is CASRPDTGELFF. The CDR3 nucleotides read TGTGCCAGCAGGCCCGACACCGGGGAGCTGTTTTTT. Full variable domain (rest looked up from reference TRBV2 and TRBJ2-2): EPEVTQTPSHQVTQMGQEVILRCVPISNHLYFYWYRQILGQKVEFLVSFYNNEISEKSEIFDDQFSVERPDGSNFTLKIRSTKLEDSAMYFCASRPDTGELFFGEGSRLTVL.

J is TRBJ2-7 and V is TRBV7-3, with D perhaps matching TRBD2 (6 bases). CDR3 size: 15 residues. CDR1 and CDR2 from the germline V gene are SGHTA and FQGTGA. Trimming took 3 bases from V and 0 from J, leaving 12 bases between them. Written as DNA, the CDR3 is TGTGCCAGCAGCTTGAGGGGCGGGGACTCCTACGAGCAGTACTTC. Translated: CASSLRGGDSYEQYF.

This clonotype was counted between two and nine times. CDR3: CASSTLAGSGANVLTF. Here the CDR3 DNA reads TGTGCCAGTAGTACCCTTGCGGGCTCTGGGGCCAACGTCCTGACTTTC. The genes are TRBV19 and TRBJ2-6, with D maybe TRBD2 (5 bases). The germline CDR1 and CDR2 sequences are LNHDA and SQIVND (reference sequence). CDR3 length equals 16 residues. V lost 4 bases and J 0 bases, leaving 10 bases between the germline ends. Supplemented by reference TRBV19 and TRBJ2-6, the full variable domain reads DGGITQSPKYLFRKEGQNVTLSCEQNLNHDAMYWYRQDPGQGLRLIYYSQIVNDFQKGDIAEGYSVSREKKESFPLTVTSAQKNPTAFYLCASSTLAGSGANVLTFGAGSRLTVL.

This clonotype turned up a few times. V gene TRBV27 combines with J gene TRBJ2-2, with D maybe TRBD2 (6 bases). CDR1 is MNHEY, CDR2 SMNVEV, per germline (reference sequence). The CDR3 has 15 residues. With 1 base removed from V and 6 bases from J, the gap between germline ends came to 12 bases. The CDR3: CASSLLGRSAGELFF. The CDR3 DNA sequence: TGTGCCAGCAGTTTATTAGGGAGGTCGGCCGGGGAGCTGTTTTTT.

The chain links TRBV24-1 to TRBJ2-1; D is ambiguous. The V and J ends lost 0 bases and 10 bases respectively, with 6 bases between them. The germline gives CDR1 KGHDR, CDR2 SFDVKD. This CDR3 has 12 residues. CDR3 sequence (DNA): TGTGCCACCAGTGATTTGGGCACCGAGCAGTTCTTC. Protein sequence: CATSDLGTEQFF.

This clonotype has at least ten counts. The rearrangement joins TRBV28 to TRBJ1-2; no definite D call. Between the trimmed V and J ends, which lost 3 bases and 4 bases, there was a span of 18 bases. The CDR3 is made up of 16 amino acids. CDR1 is MDHEN and CDR2 is SYDVKM in the germline V gene. CDR3 amino acids: CASSFLNRRKTYGYTF. CDR3 DNA: TGTGCCAGCAGTTTTCTAAATCGGAGGAAAACCTATGGCTACACCTTC.

This clonotype was counted a few times. A single base separates this from a much larger clone, so it may be a read error. The gene calls are TRBV28 and TRBJ2-3; D is possibly TRBD2 (6 bases). CDR1 is MDHEN and CDR2 is SYDVKM in the germline V gene. There are 14 residues in the CDR3. CDR3 in DNA: TGTACCAGCAGACCCGACCGGGAGAGGGATACGCAGTATTTT. This codes for CTSRPDRERDTQYF.

This clonotype was counted at least ten times. This chain links TRBV28 with TRBJ2-3; D ambiguous. V was shortened by 6 bases and J by 8 bases, with 18 bases between the two germline ends. From germline, CDR1 is MDHEN and CDR2 SYDVKM. The CDR3 is made up of 14 amino acids. The CDR3 reads CASSQPRILATQYF. For the CDR3, the DNA is TGTGCCAGCAGCCAACCCCGCATTCTGGCTACGCAGTATTTT.

This clonotype was seen ten or more times. The chain is built from TRBV30 and TRBJ2-2; 10 bases fit TRBD1. Unmatched junction bases numbered 12, after V lost 5 bases and J lost 12 bases. Germline assignment: CDR1 GTSNPN and CDR2 SVGIG (reference sequence). The CDR3 is made up of 14 amino acids. The CDR3 region has the DNA TGTGCCTGGTCCCTCGGGACAGGGGTGGTTAAGCTGTTTTTT. The encoded protein is CAWSLGTGVVKLFF.

In this sample, this clonotype turned up many times. The chain couples TRBV28 to TRBJ2-1; 8 bases align to TRBD2. The CDR3 is 15 residues long. The V segment lost 4 bases and the J segment 2 bases; nucleotides outside the gene matches: 4. Germline values: CDR1 MDHEN, CDR2 SYDVKM. CDR3 loop: CASSSQRETYNEQFF. The CDR3 DNA reads as TGTGCCAGCAGTTCACAGCGGGAGACCTACAATGAGCAGTTCTTC.